A single sample is the source of the 28 T cell receptor beta chains below, sequenced in a study of blood T cell repertoires in COVID-19. Assay: immunoSEQ multiplex PCR; the TCRdb copy retains only in-frame clones and omits some. The sample yields about 99,000 clones, roughly 84% seen once. The material sequenced was peripheral blood. Every receptor here comes from a man in his 70s with active or convalescent COVID-19.

This sequence joins TRBV3-1 (or the pseudogene TRBV3-2) and TRBJ1-1; D not certain. This CDR3 spans 14 amino acids. Germline V gene sequence: CDR1 LGHDT, CDR2 YNNKEL (reference sequence). V shed 0 bases and J shed 1 base, with 6 bases lying between them. CDR3 residues: CASSQDRKNTEAFF. In DNA, the CDR3 is TGTGCCAGCAGCCAAGACAGAAAGAACACTGAAGCTTTCTTT.

Note on this clone: Other nucleotide sequences in the sample specify the same CDR3. The chain employs TRBV5-1 and TRBJ2-3, with 7 bases lining up with TRBD1. This CDR3 contains 15 residues. In germline, CDR1 is SGHRS, CDR2 YFSETQ. Unmatched junction bases numbered 1, after V lost 0 bases and J lost 0 bases. CDR3 DNA: TGCGCCAGCAGCTTGGGACAGGGAAGCACAGATACGCAGTATTTT. This codes for CASSLGQGSTDTQYF.

V usage is TRBV21-1 and J usage is TRBJ1-6; the D segment call TRBD1 is taken from the table without a DNA check. TRBV21-1 is a pseudogene. CDR3 size: 15 residues. Here the CDR3 DNA reads TGTGCCAGCAGCAACTCCGGGACAGGGAATTCACCCCTCCACTTT. Translating gives CASSNSGTGNSPLHF.

This chain uses TRBV5-1 with TRBJ2-2; D possibly corresponds to TRBD1 (5 bases). The CDR3 is made up of 12 amino acids. Germline lookup yields CDR1 SGHRS and CDR2 YFSETQ. Deletions cut 2 bases from V and 9 bases from J, with 8 bases between. Here the CDR3 DNA reads TGCGCCAGCAGCTTTGACAGCCGGGAGCTGTTTTTT. Translating gives CASSFDSRELFF. Full variable domain (missing parts from reference TRBV5-1 and TRBJ2-2): KAGVTQTPRYLIKTRGQQVTLSCSPISGHRSVSWYQQTPGQGLQFLFEYFSETQRNKGNFPGRFSGRQFSNSRSEMNVSTLELGDSALYLCASSFDSRELFFGEGSRLTVL.

The V and J genes are TRBV5-4 and TRBJ2-3; TRBD1 is a possible D gene (6 bases). Trimming took 3 bases from V and 5 from J, leaving 13 bases between them. The germline gives CDR1 SGHNT, CDR2 YYREEE (reference sequence). The CDR3 spans 14 residues. The CDR3 nucleotides read TGTGCCAGCAGCTCCACAGGGCTTGGAGATACGCAGTATTTT. Amino acids: CASSSTGLGDTQYF.

The chain recombines TRBV7-9 with TRBJ2-7; 7 nucleotides match TRBD1. CDR3 length equals 14 residues. Germline CDR1 reads SEHNR; CDR2 reads FQNEAQ (reference sequence). Trimming at V came to 6 bases and at J to 0 bases, leaving 5 bases not matched to a gene. The CDR3, as DNA: TGTGCCAGCAGTATACAGGGGAGCTCCTACGAGCAGTACTTC. Translation: CASSIQGSSYEQYF.

The V call is TRBV29-1, the J call TRBJ2-4; a weak D match, TRBD2 (6 bases). The germline CDR1 and CDR2 sequences are SQVTM and ANQGSEA. The CDR3 length is 16 residues. Trimming took off 0 bases at V and 1 base at J, with 13 bases between the two ends. This CDR3 is CSVEDGRRGAKNIQYF. CDR3 nucleotides: TGCAGCGTTGAAGACGGGCGACGGGGGGCCAAAAACATTCAGTACTTC.

The chain carries TRBV12-3 or TRBV12-4 and TRBJ1-1, with D tentatively TRBD1 (5 bases). V lost 3 bases and J 1 base, leaving 6 bases between the germline ends. This CDR3 is built from 13 residues. The DNA of the CDR3 is TGTGCCAGCAGTTTCGGACAGAACACTGAAGCTTTCTTT. Translation gives CASSFGQNTEAFF.

V gene TRBV19 combines with J gene TRBJ2-5, with 7 bases identical to TRBD2. V lost 7 bases, J lost 2 bases, and 13 bases stayed unmatched. Germline values: CDR1 LNHDA, CDR2 SQIVND (reference sequence). The length of the CDR3 is 16 residues. CDR3 region: CASKGSGGSGQETQYF. In nucleotides, the CDR3 is TGTGCCAGTAAGGGTTCGGGGGGTAGCGGGCAAGAGACCCAGTACTTC. The variable domain in full, completed from reference TRBV19 and TRBJ2-5, reads DGGITQSPKYLFRKEGQNVTLSCEQNLNHDAMYWYRQDPGQGLRLIYYSQIVNDFQKGDIAEGYSVSREKKESFPLTVTSAQKNPTAFYLCASKGSGGSGQETQYFGPGTRLLVL.

This chain uses TRBV3-1 (or the pseudogene TRBV3-2) with TRBJ1-2; D is uncertain. Trimming pared 0 bases from V and 10 bases from J, leaving 9 bases between. Germline CDR1 is LGHDT and CDR2 is YNNKEL (reference sequence). CDR3 length: 12 amino acids. CDR3 region: CASSQDLRAYTF. The DNA of the CDR3 is TGTGCCAGCAGCCAAGATCTGCGGGCCTACACCTTC.

The chain links TRBV7-9 to TRBJ2-2; D possibly corresponds to TRBD1 (6 bases). Germline-derived CDR1 and CDR2 are SEHNR and FQNEAQ (reference sequence). The V end lost 5 bases, the J end lost 4 bases, and 17 bases lay between the germline ends. CDR3 length: 16 residues. CDR3 loop: CASSPQGTLGTGELFF. CDR3 bases: TGTGCCAGCAGCCCCCAGGGGACCCTTGGCACCGGGGAGCTGTTTTTT.

The chain combines TRBV7-2 with TRBJ2-3; D is perhaps TRBD2 (6 bases). The CDR3 loop spans 14 amino acids. V gave up 5 bases and J gave up 4 bases, with 13 bases separating them. Germline V CDR1 and CDR2: SGHTA, FQGNSA. CDR3 bases: TGTGCCAGCAGCGTGACTAGTGGGGCAGATACGCAGTATTTT. It codes for CASSVTSGADTQYF.

V and J are TRBV5-1 and TRBJ1-6; D may be TRBD1 (6 bases). Germline CDR1 SGHRS, CDR2 YFSETQ. This CDR3 is built from 15 residues. Deletions cut 0 bases from V and 7 bases from J, with 11 bases between. The CDR3 DNA follows: TGCGCCAGCAGCTTGGAATGGGGGCTAAATTCACCCCTCCACTTT. Amino acid sequence: CASSLEWGLNSPLHF.

This clone was found a few times. The rearrangement uses TRBV28 and TRBJ1-1; perhaps TRBD1 as D (5 bases). V lost 9 bases to trimming and J lost 0 bases, with 11 bases between them. Germline assignment: CDR1 MDHEN and CDR2 SYDVKM. CDR3 length equals 13 residues. CDR3 loop: CASLQVLNTEAFF. CDR3 coding DNA: TGTGCCAGTCTACAGGTTCTGAACACTGAAGCTTTCTTT.

This clone has only a few counts. V and J are TRBV5-6 and TRBJ1-5; possible D gene TRBD1, 5 bases. The CDR3 totals 16 residues. Germline CDR1 is SGHDT and CDR2 is YYEEEE. The V and J ends lost 2 bases and 4 bases respectively, with 16 bases between them. The CDR3 is CASSLRTGIGNQPQHF. The CDR3 nucleotides read TGTGCCAGCAGCTTACGCACAGGAATAGGGAATCAGCCCCAGCATTTT.

The V and J genes are TRBV2 and TRBJ1-5; TRBD1 might be the D (6 bases). This CDR3 comprises 13 residues. Germline lookup yields CDR1 SNHLY and CDR2 FYNNEI. Trimming took off 3 bases at V and 7 bases at J, with 10 bases between the two ends. Written as DNA, the CDR3 is TGTGCCAGCAGTGACAGGGGAAGCCAGCCCCAGCATTTT. It codes for CASSDRGSQPQHF.

The rearrangement uses TRBV30 and TRBJ1-1; D is possibly TRBD1 (6 bases). The CDR3 runs 12 residues. Germline CDR1 and CDR2: GTSNPN and SVGIG (reference sequence). Trimming took off 8 bases at V and 3 bases at J, with 13 bases between the two ends. The CDR3 coding sequence is TGTGCCGGTGGGTGGGGGCACACTGAAGCTTTCTTT. It specifies CAGGWGHTEAFF.

This chain connects TRBV5-6 to TRBJ2-2; tentative D call: TRBD1 (7 bases). V was cut by 0 bases and J by 5 bases, with 11 bases left in between. The CDR3 loop spans 15 amino acids. CDR1 is SGHDT and CDR2 is YYEEEE in the germline V gene. The CDR3 DNA sequence: TGTGCCAGCAGCTTGGCATCAGGGGGGACCGGGGAGCTGTTTTTT. As protein: CASSLASGGTGELFF.

The chain combines TRBV18 with TRBJ1-2; a possible D gene is TRBD1 (6 bases). This CDR3 is 15 amino acids long. Germline CDR1 and CDR2: KGHSH and LQKENI. The V end lost 3 bases, the J end lost 4 bases, and 15 bases lay between the germline ends. The CDR3 loop reads CASSPLEGEPYGYTF. The CDR3, as DNA: TGTGCCAGCTCACCTCTTGAGGGGGAGCCCTATGGCTACACCTTC.

The rearrangement uses TRBV18 and TRBJ2-7, with TRBD1 as a possible D gene (6 bases). The CDR3 runs to 13 residues. V shed 3 bases and J shed 0 bases, with 6 bases lying between them. Germline values: CDR1 KGHSH, CDR2 LQKENI. CDR3 coding DNA: TGTGCCAGCTCACCGACAGGCTCCTACGAGCAGTACTTC. Translated, it gives CASSPTGSYEQYF.

The V call is TRBV28, the J call TRBJ1-2, with D tentatively TRBD1 (5 bases). The CDR3 has 14 amino acids. V was shortened by 8 bases and J by 4 bases, with 17 bases between the two germline ends. Germline V gene lookup returns CDR1 MDHEN and CDR2 SYDVKM. The CDR3 bases are TGTGCCAGCCTCCCGCCAGGGCGATTCTATGGCTACACCTTC. It codes for CASLPPGRFYGYTF.

V and J are TRBV24-1 and TRBJ2-5; D might be TRBD1 (6 bases). Germline loops: CDR1 KGHDR, CDR2 SFDVKD. The CDR3 length is 15 residues. Trimming took off 2 bases at V and 5 bases at J, with 14 bases between the two ends. CDR3 loop: CATSDYRARGETQYF. DNA of the CDR3: TGTGCCACCAGTGATTACAGGGCTCGAGGGGAGACCCAGTACTTC.

The V gene is TRBV2, the J gene TRBJ2-5; the match to TRBD1 covers 7 bases. J gave up 0 bases and V 7 bases, and 5 bases lay outside the gene matches. Germline CDR1 and CDR2: SNHLY and FYNNEI. CDR3 size: 14 residues. CDR3 DNA: TGTGCCAGCACCGGGACAGTGTACCAAGAGACCCAGTACTTC. Translated, it gives CASTGTVYQETQYF.

The rearrangement links TRBV21-1 to TRBJ2-3; TRBD2, the table's D call, lacks a check against the DNA. TRBV21-1 is noted as a pseudogene. The CDR3 spans 16 residues. DNA of the CDR3: TGTGCCAGCAGCAATTTCCTAGCGGGGTGCACAGATACGCAGTATTTT. It is translated as CASSNFLAGCTDTQYF.

This clone was seen a single time. This rearrangement joins TRBV5-4 to TRBJ2-2; the match to TRBD2 covers 12 bases. Unmatched junction bases numbered 4, after V lost 4 bases and J lost 3 bases. Germline V gene sequence: CDR1 SGHNT, CDR2 YYREEE (reference sequence). This CDR3 comprises 16 residues. In nucleotides, the CDR3 is TGTGCCAGCAGCCCTAGGACTAGCGGGGACACCGGGGAGCTGTTTTTT. It is translated as CASSPRTSGDTGELFF.

The genes are TRBV30 and TRBJ2-7; 7 nucleotides match TRBD2. Looked up from germline, CDR1 is GTSNPN and CDR2 is SVGIG (reference sequence). J was trimmed by 2 bases and V by 2 bases; bases with no gene match: 6. This CDR3 is 14 amino acids long. The CDR3 DNA sequence: TGTGCCTGGAGTCCCCCGGGGGGACCCTACGAGCAGTACTTC. Translated, it gives CAWSPPGGPYEQYF.

The chain uses TRBV4-1 and TRBJ1-4; possible D gene TRBD1, 6 bases. CDR3 length equals 16 residues. The germline V gene has CDR1 MGHRA and CDR2 YSYEKL. The germline V and J ends were trimmed by 0 bases and 5 bases, with 13 bases remaining between them. CDR3 loop: CASSQDRGGENEKLFF. The CDR3 bases are TGCGCCAGCAGCCAAGATAGGGGGGGGGAGAATGAAAAACTGTTTTTT.

V is TRBV24-1 and J is TRBJ2-5; 9 nucleotides align to TRBD2. The V and J ends lost 9 bases and 4 bases, in that order; junction bases with no gene match: 14. This CDR3 comprises 16 residues. The germline CDR1 and CDR2 sequences are KGHDR and SFDVKD. The DNA for the CDR3 is TGTGCCACCGGGGACCTGGGCGGGGGGGCAGGAGAGACCCAGTACTTC. Its translation: CATGDLGGGAGETQYF.